What follows are 8 T cell receptor beta chains derived from one specimen sequenced in a study of T cell responses to AZD1222 COVID-19 vaccine. The method was immunoSEQ multiplex PCR; TCRdb's version includes in-frame clones alone and lacks a portion of them. Of about 120,000 clones listed, 88% are singletons. The sequencing used peripheral blood, collected on day 0 of MenACWY control vaccination. The receptors were sampled from an adult in good health.

The gene calls are TRBV5-1 and TRBJ1-4; unclear D gene. The CDR3 loop spans 13 amino acids. Trimming pared 4 bases from V and 5 bases from J, leaving 9 bases between. From germline, CDR1 is SGHRS and CDR2 YFSETQ. CDR3 sequence reads: CASSTDMNEKLFF. In DNA, the CDR3 is TGCGCCAGCAGCACCGACATGAATGAAAAACTGTTTTTT.

The J gene is TRBJ2-6, the V gene TRBV28; the match to TRBD1 covers 11 bases. Germline V lookup: CDR1 MDHEN, CDR2 SYDVKM. J gave up 2 bases and V 6 bases, and 9 bases lay outside the gene matches. There are 18 residues in the CDR3. The DNA of the CDR3 is TGTGCCAGCAGCCCCTGGGCGGGACAGGGGGCTGGGGCCAACGTCCTGACTTTC. It is translated as CASSPWAGQGAGANVLTF.

This clone was seen only a few times. The chain joins TRBV10-2 to TRBJ2-2, with D unresolved. The V gene lost 0 bases and the J gene lost 1 base, with 6 bases spanning the gap. This CDR3 comprises 15 residues. The germline V gene has CDR1 WSHSY and CDR2 SAAADI. The CDR3 sequence: CASSESGKNTGELFF. The CDR3 nucleotides are TGCGCCAGCAGTGAGTCGGGCAAGAACACCGGGGAGCTGTTTTTT.

The rearrangement links TRBV5-6 to TRBJ2-1; 9 nucleotides align to TRBD2. Germline CDR1 reads SGHDT; CDR2 reads YYEEEE. This CDR3 is 14 amino acids long. The V segment lost 0 bases and the J segment 6 bases; nucleotides outside the gene matches: 1. The CDR3 DNA is TGTGCCAGCAGCTTGGTAGCGGGAGCCAATGAGCAGTTCTTC. Translated: CASSLVAGANEQFF.

The genes are TRBV9 and TRBJ1-2, with 8 bases matching TRBD1. The CDR3 totals 15 residues. Germline loops: CDR1 SGDLS, CDR2 YYNGEE. V shed 0 bases and J 0 bases; nucleotides not matched to a gene: 1. CDR3 region: CASSVEDRANYGYTF. DNA for the CDR3: TGTGCCAGCAGCGTAGAGGACAGGGCTAACTATGGCTACACCTTC.

This clone showed up just a few times. This chain joins TRBV9 and TRBJ2-7; 11 bases align to TRBD1. Germline CDR1 and CDR2: SGDLS and YYNGEE. The CDR3 totals 15 residues. The J segment lost 3 bases and the V segment lost 3 bases, leaving 5 bases of the junction unmatched. The CDR3 is CASSAGTGGVYEQYF. The CDR3 DNA reads as TGTGCCAGCAGCGCGGGGACAGGGGGGGTCTACGAGCAGTACTTC.

The rearrangement links TRBV6-1 to TRBJ2-5; 11 bases are a match to TRBD1. From germline, CDR1 is MNHNS and CDR2 SASEGT. Trimming cost V 2 bases and J 5 bases; bases outside gene matches: 7. The CDR3 covers 16 residues. The CDR3 here is CASSELDRGLQETQYF. CDR3 bases: TGTGCCAGCAGTGAATTGGACAGGGGGCTTCAGGAGACCCAGTACTTC.

The chain employs TRBV5-1 and TRBJ2-7, with 8 bases that match TRBD1. The V gene end was trimmed by 5 bases and the J gene end by 0 bases; junction bases not matched to a gene: 7. Germline V gene data show CDR1 as SGHRS and CDR2 as YFSETQ. The CDR3 extends over 15 amino acids. DNA for the CDR3: TGCGCCAGCAGTACAGGGGGACCAAGCTCCTACGAGCAGTACTTC. Encoded protein: CASSTGGPSSYEQYF. Variable domain in full (rest from reference TRBV5-1 and TRBJ2-7): KAGVTQTPRYLIKTRGQQVTLSCSPISGHRSVSWYQQTPGQGLQFLFEYFSETQRNKGNFPGRFSGRQFSNSRSEMNVSTLELGDSALYLCASSTGGPSSYEQYFGPGTRLTVT.